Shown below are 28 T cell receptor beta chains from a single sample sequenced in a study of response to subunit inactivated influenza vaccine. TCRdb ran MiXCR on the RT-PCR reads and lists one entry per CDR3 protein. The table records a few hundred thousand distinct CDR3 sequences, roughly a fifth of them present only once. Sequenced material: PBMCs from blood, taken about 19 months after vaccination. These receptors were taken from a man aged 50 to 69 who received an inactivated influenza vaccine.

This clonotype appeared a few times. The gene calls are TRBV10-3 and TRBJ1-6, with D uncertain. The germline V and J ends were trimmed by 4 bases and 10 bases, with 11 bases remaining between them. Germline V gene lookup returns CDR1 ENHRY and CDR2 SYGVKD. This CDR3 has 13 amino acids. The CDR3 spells CAISGGEASPLHF. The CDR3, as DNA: TGTGCCATCAGTGGGGGAGAGGCGTCACCCCTCCACTTT.

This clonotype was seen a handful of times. The DNA of the CDR3 is TGCAGTGCTGAACTAGCGGGAGGGTCCGGGGAGCTGTTTTTT. Translating gives CSAELAGGSGELFF. This chain connects TRBV20-1 to TRBJ2-2; 13 positions match TRBD2. Germline V gene sequence: CDR1 DFQATT, CDR2 SNEGSKA (reference sequence). The CDR3 has 14 residues. V trimming: 5 bases; J trimming: 6 bases; junction bases outside the gene matches: 3.

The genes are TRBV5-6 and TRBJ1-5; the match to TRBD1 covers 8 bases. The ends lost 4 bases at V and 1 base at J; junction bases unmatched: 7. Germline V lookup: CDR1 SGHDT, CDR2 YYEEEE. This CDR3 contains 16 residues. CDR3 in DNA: TGTGCCAGCAGCCGAATAGGACAGGGCAGCAATCAGCCCCAGCATTTT. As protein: CASSRIGQGSNQPQHF.

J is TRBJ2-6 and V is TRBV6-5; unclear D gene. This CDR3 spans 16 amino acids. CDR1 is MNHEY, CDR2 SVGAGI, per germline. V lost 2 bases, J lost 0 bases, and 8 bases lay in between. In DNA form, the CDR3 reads TGTGCCAGCAGTTACGACCTCGCCTCTGGGGCCAACGTCCTGACTTTC. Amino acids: CASSYDLASGANVLTF.

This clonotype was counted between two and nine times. In DNA, the CDR3 is TGCGCCAGCAGCCAGAGGATGGTAGGGTTTGGCTACACCTTC. This gives the protein CASSQRMVGFGYTF. The rearrangement joins TRBV4-3 to TRBJ1-2, with unresolved D. The CDR3 runs to 14 residues. V shed 3 bases and J shed 7 bases, with 15 bases lying between them. Germline lookup yields CDR1 LGHNA and CDR2 YSLEER.

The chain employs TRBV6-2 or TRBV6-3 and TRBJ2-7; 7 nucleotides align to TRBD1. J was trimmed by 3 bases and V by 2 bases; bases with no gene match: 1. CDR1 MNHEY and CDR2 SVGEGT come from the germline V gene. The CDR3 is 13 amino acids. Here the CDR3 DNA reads TGTGCCAGCAGTTACGGGACAGTCTACGAGCAGTACTTC. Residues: CASSYGTVYEQYF.

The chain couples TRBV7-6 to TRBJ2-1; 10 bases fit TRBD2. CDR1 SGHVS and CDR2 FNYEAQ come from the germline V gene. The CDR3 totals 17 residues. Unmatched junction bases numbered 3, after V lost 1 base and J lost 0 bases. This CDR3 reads CASSLGGLASSYNEQFF. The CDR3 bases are TGTGCCAGCAGCTTAGGGGGACTAGCGAGCTCCTACAATGAGCAGTTCTTC.

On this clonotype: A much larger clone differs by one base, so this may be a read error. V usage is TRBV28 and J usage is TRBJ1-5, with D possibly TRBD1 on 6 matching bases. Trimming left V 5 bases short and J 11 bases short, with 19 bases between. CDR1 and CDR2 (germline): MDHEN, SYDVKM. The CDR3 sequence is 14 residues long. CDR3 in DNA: TGTGCCAGCAGTATTGGAGGGGGAGGCCAGGCCCAGCATTTT. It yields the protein CASSIGGGGQAQHF.

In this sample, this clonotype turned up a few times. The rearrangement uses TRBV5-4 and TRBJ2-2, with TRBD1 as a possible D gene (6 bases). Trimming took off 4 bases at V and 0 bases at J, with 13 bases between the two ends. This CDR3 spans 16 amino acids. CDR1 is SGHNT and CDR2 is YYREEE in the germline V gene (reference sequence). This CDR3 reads CASSPPGTSNTGELFF. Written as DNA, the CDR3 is TGTGCCAGCAGCCCCCCCGGGACATCGAACACCGGGGAGCTGTTTTTT. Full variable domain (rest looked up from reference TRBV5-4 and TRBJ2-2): ETGVTQSPTHLIKTRGQQVTLRCSSQSGHNTVSWYQQALGQGPQFIFQYYREEENGRGNFPPRFSGLQFPNYSSELNVNALELDDSALYLCASSPPGTSNTGELFFGEGSRLTVL.

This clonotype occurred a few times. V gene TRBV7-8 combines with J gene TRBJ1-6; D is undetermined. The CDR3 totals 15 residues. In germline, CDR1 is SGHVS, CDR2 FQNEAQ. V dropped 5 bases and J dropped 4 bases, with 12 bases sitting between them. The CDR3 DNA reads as TGTGCCAGCAGCCCCTCCGTACCGTATAATTCACCCCTCCACTTT. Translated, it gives CASSPSVPYNSPLHF.

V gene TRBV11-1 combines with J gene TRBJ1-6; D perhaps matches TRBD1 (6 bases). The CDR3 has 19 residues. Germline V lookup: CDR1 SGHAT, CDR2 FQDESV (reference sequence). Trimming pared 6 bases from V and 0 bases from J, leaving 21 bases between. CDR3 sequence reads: CASRKYRDIAFSYNSPLHF. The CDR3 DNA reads TGTGCCAGCAGGAAGTACCGGGACATTGCCTTCTCCTATAATTCACCCCTCCACTTT.

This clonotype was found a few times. CDR3 bases: TGCAGTGCTAGAGTAGGTCCCTCTGGGAGCACTGAAGCTTTCTTT. Encoded protein: CSARVGPSGSTEAFF. V is TRBV20-1 and J is TRBJ1-1, with D uncertain. Germline values: CDR1 DFQATT, CDR2 SNEGSKA (reference sequence). The CDR3 length is 15 residues. The germline V and J ends were trimmed by 1 base and 4 bases, with 16 bases remaining between them.

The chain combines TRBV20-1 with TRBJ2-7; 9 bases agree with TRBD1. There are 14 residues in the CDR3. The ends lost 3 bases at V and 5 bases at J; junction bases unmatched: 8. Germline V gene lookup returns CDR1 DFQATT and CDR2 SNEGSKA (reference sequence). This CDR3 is CSASAGQGFHEQYF. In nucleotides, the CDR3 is TGCAGTGCTAGCGCGGGACAGGGCTTTCACGAGCAGTACTTC.

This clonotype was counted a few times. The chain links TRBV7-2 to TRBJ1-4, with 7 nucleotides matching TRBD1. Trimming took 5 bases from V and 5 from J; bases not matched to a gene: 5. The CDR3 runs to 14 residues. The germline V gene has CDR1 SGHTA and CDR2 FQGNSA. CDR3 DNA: TGTGCCAGCAGCCAGGGGGGCGGCAATGAAAAACTGTTTTTT. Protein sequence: CASSQGGGNEKLFF.

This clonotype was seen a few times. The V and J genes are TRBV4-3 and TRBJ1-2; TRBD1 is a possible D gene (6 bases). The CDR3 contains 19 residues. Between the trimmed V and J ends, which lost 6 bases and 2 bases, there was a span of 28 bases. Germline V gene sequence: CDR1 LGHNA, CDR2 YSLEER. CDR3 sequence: CASRRTRGGSLFTNYGYTF. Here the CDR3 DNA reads TGCGCCAGCAGACGCACCAGGGGAGGCTCTCTTTTTACGAACTATGGCTACACCTTC.

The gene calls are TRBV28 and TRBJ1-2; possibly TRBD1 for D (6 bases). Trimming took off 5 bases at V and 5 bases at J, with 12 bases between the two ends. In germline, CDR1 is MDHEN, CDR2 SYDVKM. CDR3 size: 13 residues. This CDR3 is CASSPGTRYGYTF. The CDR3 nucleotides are TGTGCCAGCAGTCCCGGGACACGGTATGGCTACACCTTC.

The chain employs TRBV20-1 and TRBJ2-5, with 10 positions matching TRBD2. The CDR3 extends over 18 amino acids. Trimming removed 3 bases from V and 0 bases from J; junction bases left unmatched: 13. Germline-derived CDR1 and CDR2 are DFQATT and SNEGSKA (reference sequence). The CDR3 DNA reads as TGCAGTGCTAGGGTGGGGGCTAGCGGGAGCGGGCACCAAGAGACCCAGTACTTC. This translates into CSARVGASGSGHQETQYF.

CDR3 amino acids: CASSWGTGGNEKLFF. In nucleotides, the CDR3 is TGTGCCAGCAGCTGGGGGACAGGGGGAAATGAAAAACTGTTTTTT. The rearrangement uses TRBV12-3 or TRBV12-4 and TRBJ1-4, with 11 bases lining up with TRBD1. The V segment lost 6 bases and the J segment 5 bases; nucleotides outside the gene matches: 5. The CDR3 totals 15 residues.

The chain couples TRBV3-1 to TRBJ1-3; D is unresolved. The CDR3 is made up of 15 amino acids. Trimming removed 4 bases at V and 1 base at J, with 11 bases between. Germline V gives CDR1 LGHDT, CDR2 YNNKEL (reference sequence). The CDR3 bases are TGTGCCAGCAGCCCCGAGCTGCTTTCTGGAAACACCATATATTTT. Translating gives CASSPELLSGNTIYF.

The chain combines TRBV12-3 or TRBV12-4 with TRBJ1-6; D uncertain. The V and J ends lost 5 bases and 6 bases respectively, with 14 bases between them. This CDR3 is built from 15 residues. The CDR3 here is CASSNRYRGNSPLHF. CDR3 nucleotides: TGTGCCAGCAGTAATAGGTATAGAGGTAATTCACCCCTCCACTTT.

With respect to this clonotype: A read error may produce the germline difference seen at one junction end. The DNA of the CDR3 is TGCGCCAGCAGATTGGATGGGGGATACAATGAGCAGTTCTTC. It specifies CASRLDGGYNEQFF. V and J are TRBV5-1 and TRBJ2-1; D may be TRBD1 or TRBD2 (5 bases each). The germline gives CDR1 SGHRS, CDR2 YFSETQ. The CDR3 consists of 14 residues.

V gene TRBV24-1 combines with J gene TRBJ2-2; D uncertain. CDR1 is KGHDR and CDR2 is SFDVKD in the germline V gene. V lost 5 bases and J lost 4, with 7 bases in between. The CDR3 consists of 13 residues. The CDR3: CATSALTTGELFF. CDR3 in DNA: TGTGCCACCAGTGCCTTAACCACCGGGGAGCTGTTTTTT.

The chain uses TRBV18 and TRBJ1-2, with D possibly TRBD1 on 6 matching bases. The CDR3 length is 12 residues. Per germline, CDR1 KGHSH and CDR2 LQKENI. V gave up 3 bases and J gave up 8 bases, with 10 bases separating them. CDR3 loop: CASSPSGTGYTF. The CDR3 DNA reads TGTGCCAGCTCACCCAGTGGGACAGGCTACACCTTC.

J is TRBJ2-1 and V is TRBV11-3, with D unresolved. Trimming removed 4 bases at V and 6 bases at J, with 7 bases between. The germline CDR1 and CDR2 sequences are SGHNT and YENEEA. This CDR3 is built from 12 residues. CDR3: CASSSHSNEQFF. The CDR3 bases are TGTGCCAGCAGCTCCCATTCCAATGAGCAGTTCTTC.

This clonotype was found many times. In nucleotides, the CDR3 is TGCAGCGTTGTACAGGGAGATCGCGGTGGCTACACCTTC. Translation: CSVVQGDRGGYTF. V gene TRBV29-1 combines with J gene TRBJ1-2, with D possibly matching TRBD1 (6 bases). Germline V gives CDR1 SQVTM, CDR2 ANQGSEA. This CDR3 region has 13 residues. Trimming removed 4 bases from V and 7 bases from J, with 16 bases in between.

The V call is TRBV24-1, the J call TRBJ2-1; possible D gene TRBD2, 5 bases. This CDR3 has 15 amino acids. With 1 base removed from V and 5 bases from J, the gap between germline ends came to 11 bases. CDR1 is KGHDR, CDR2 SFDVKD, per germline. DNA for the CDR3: TGTGCCACCAGTGATTTTAGAGGGATCAACAATGAGCAGTTCTTC. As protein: CATSDFRGINNEQFF.

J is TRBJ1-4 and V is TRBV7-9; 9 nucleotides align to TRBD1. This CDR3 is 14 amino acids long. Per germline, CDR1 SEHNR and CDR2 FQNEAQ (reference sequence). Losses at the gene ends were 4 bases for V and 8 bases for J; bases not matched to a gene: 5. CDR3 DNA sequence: TGTGCCAGCAGCTCACAGGGGGCGCCGGAAAAACTGTTTTTT. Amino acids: CASSSQGAPEKLFF.

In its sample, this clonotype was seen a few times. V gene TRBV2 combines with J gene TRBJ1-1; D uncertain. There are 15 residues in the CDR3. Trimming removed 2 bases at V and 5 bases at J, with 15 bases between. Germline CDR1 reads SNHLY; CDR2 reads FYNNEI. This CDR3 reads CASSETQVARTEAFF. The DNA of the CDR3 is TGTGCCAGCAGTGAAACCCAGGTGGCGAGGACTGAAGCTTTCTTT.